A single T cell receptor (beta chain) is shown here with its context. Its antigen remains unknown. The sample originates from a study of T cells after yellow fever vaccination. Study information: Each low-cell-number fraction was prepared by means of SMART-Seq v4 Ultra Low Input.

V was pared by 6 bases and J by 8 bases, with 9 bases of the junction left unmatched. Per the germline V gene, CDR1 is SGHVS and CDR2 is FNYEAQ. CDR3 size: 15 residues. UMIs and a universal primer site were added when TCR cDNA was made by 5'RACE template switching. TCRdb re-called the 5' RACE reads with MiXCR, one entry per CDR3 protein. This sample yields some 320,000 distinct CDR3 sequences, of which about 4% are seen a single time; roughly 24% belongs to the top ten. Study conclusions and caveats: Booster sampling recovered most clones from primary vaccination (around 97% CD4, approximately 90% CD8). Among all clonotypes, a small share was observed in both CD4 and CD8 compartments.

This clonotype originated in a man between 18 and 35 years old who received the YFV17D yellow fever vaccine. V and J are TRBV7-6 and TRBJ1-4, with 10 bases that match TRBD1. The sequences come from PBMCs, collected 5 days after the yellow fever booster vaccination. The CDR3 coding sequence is TGTGCCAGCAGTCCTCCGGGACAGGGGTACGAAAAACTGTTTTTT. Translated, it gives CASSPPGQGYEKLFF. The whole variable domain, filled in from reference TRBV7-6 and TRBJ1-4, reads GAGVSQSPRYKVTKRGQDVALRCDPISGHVSLYWYRQALGQGPEFLTYFNYEAQQDKSGLPNDRFSAERPEGSISTLTIQRTEQRDSAMYRCASSPPGQGYEKLFFGSGTQLSVL.